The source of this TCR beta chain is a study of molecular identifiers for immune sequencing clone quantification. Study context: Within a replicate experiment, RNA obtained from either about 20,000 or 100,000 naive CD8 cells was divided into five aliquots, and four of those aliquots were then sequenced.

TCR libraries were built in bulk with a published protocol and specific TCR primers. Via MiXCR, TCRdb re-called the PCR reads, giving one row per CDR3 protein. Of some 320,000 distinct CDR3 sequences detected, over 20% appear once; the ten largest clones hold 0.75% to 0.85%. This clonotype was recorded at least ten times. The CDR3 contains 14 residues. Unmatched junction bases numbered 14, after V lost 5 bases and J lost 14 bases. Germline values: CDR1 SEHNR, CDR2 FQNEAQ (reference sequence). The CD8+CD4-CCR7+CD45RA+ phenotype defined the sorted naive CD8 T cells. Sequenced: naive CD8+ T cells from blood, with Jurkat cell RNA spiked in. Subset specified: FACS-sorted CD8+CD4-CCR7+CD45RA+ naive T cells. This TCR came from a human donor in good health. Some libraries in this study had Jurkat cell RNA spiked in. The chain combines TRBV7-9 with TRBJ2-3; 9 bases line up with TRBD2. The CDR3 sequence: CASSQRVAGVQPYF. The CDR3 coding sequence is TGTGCCAGCAGCCAGCGAGTAGCGGGGGTACAGCCGTATTTT.